This record looks at one T cell receptor beta chain sequence and its context. The data stem from a study of blood T cell repertoires in COVID-19. Whole-study context: Sites across the United States, Italy and Spain contributed samples from acute and convalescent COVID-19. Nucleic acid was either cDNA or gDNA, and it came from T cells, B-cell-depleted T cells, or PBMCs.

CDR1 SGHTA and CDR2 FQGNSA come from the germline V gene. Between the trimmed V and J ends, which lost 4 bases and 4 bases, there was a span of 13 bases. This CDR3 is built from 14 residues. Authors' analysis steps: Using reference gene primer amplification, nucleated cell counts were estimated. The protocol was immunoSEQ multiplex PCR, while the TCRdb copy is restricted to in-frame clones and leaves out a portion. V, J and clone size are taken as reported in that table, and D and trimming were inferred from the DNA itself. The table includes under 250,000 clones, more than 65% detected once. The chain recombines TRBV7-2 with TRBJ1-2, with D possibly matching TRBD1 (5 bases). This sequence was found in a woman older than 75 with acute or convalescent COVID-19. Sequencing was done on a sample of peripheral blood. The CDR3 DNA follows: TGTGCCAGCAGCTCCCCGGGACTGATCTATGGCTACACCTTC. Translating gives CASSSPGLIYGYTF.